This T cell receptor beta chain was identified in a study of T-cell memory formation after mild COVID-19. At the level of the study: Across donors, TCR clusters were largely donor specific.

This CDR3 is 13 amino acids long. V was cut by 2 bases and J by 7 bases, with 11 bases left in between. This clonotype showed up just a few times. From the 5' RACE reads, TCRdb called clonotypes with MiXCR, one entry per CDR3 protein. The sample lists some 300,000 distinct CDR3 sequences; 20% to 25% were seen once. Sequences were obtained from PBMCs or a T cell subset sorted from them (not recorded which). This clonotype was sampled from a man aged 18 to 29 who had mild COVID-19 (a few samples of this study predate the infection). Cell type and time point are not known. The chain joins TRBV12-3 or TRBV12-4 to TRBJ1-2; no clear D gene. In DNA, the CDR3 is TGTGCCAGCAGTTTACGGCGGCTAGGTGGCTACACCTTC. It codes for CASSLRRLGGYTF.